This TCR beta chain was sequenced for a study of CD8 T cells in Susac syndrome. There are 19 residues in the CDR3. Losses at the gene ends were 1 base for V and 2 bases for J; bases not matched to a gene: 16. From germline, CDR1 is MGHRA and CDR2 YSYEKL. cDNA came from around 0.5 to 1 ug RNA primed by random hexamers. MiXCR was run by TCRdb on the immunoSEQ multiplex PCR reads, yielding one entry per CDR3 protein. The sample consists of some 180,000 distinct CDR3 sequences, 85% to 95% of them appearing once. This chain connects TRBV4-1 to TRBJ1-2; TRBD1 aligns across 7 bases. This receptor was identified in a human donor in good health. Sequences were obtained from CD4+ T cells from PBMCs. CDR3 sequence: CASSQAFRDSAHLNYGYTF. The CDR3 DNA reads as TGCGCCAGCAGCCAAGCATTCCGGGACAGCGCCCACCTCAACTATGGCTACACCTTC.